Presented here are 19 T cell receptor beta chains from one specimen sequenced in a study of control samples from healthy donors and cancer patients (TCRdb year 2020). The library came from the immunoSEQ multiplex PCR assay. Held by TCRdb, this immuneACCESS table contains in-frame sequences only and omits some clones. Under half of the omission traces to an unresolved V gene where checked; the cause of the rest is unknown. This sample comprises 150,000 to 200,000 clones, more than 85% of them detected only once. The ten largest clones capture around 2.2% of the sample. The sample consisted of blood. These TCRs come from a woman aged 40 to 50 in good health.

The chain recombines TRBV18 with TRBJ2-7; tentatively, D is TRBD1 (5 bases). With 2 bases removed from V and 5 bases from J, the gap between germline ends came to 16 bases. This CDR3 is built from 15 residues. Germline V lookup: CDR1 KGHSH, CDR2 LQKENI. CDR3 loop: CASSPSQGWSDEQYF. In DNA, the CDR3 is TGTGCCAGCTCACCATCGCAGGGTTGGTCTGACGAGCAGTACTTC.

The rearrangement uses TRBV29-1 and TRBJ2-1; D is perhaps TRBD1 (5 bases). Per germline, CDR1 SQVTM and CDR2 ANQGSEA. CDR3 size: 13 residues. The V end was cut by 4 bases, the J end by 0 bases, with 7 bases between. The CDR3 DNA is TGCAGCGTTGGGGGCCGCTCCTACAATGAGCAGTTCTTC. Translation gives CSVGGRSYNEQFF.

The rearrangement joins TRBV3-1 (or the pseudogene TRBV3-2) to TRBJ2-5, with D possibly matching TRBD1 (5 bases). CDR3 length: 15 residues. The V gene lost 3 bases and the J gene lost 7 bases, with 18 bases spanning the gap. Germline CDR1 reads LGHDT; CDR2 reads YNNKEL (reference sequence). CDR3 protein: CASSQDHLGRGTQYF. CDR3 coding DNA: TGTGCCAGCAGCCAGGACCACTTGGGGCGTGGGACCCAGTACTTC.

The CDR3 region is CASSQDRMAAGEAFF. In nucleotides, the CDR3 is TGCGCCAGCAGCCAAGATCGGATGGCGGCGGGTGAAGCTTTCTTT. This chain joins TRBV4-1 and TRBJ1-1; D is uncertain. This CDR3 comprises 15 residues. The ends were cut back, 0 bases at V and 7 bases at J, with 15 bases in the middle. Germline-derived CDR1 and CDR2 are MGHRA and YSYEKL.

J is TRBJ2-3 and V is TRBV7-8; TRBD1 agrees at 8 bases. Trimming cost V 3 bases and J 0 bases; bases outside gene matches: 5. The germline gives CDR1 SGHVS, CDR2 FQNEAQ. The CDR3 extends over 16 amino acids. Here the CDR3 reads CASSLMQGASTDTQYF. Written as DNA, the CDR3 is TGTGCCAGCAGCTTGATGCAGGGGGCGAGCACAGATACGCAGTATTTT.

This rearrangement joins TRBV18 to TRBJ1-2; no reliable D call. The CDR3 extends over 16 amino acids. The V and J ends lost 4 bases and 4 bases respectively, with 19 bases between them. Germline CDR1 and CDR2: KGHSH and LQKENI. CDR3 in DNA: TGTGCCAGCTCACGACCTGAACTTATTGACTCCTATGGCTACACCTTC. This encodes CASSRPELIDSYGYTF.

This rearrangement joins TRBV28 to TRBJ2-7, with a weak D call TRBD1 (6 bases). The length of the CDR3 is 13 residues. V was cut by 9 bases and J by 2 bases, with 14 bases left in between. CDR1 and CDR2 from the germline V gene are MDHEN and SYDVKM. For the CDR3, the DNA is TGTGCCAGTACTAGACAGGAGCCCTACGAGCAGTACTTC. This translates into CASTRQEPYEQYF.

J is TRBJ2-7 and V is TRBV6-5, with 10 nucleotides matching TRBD1. CDR3 length: 12 amino acids. CDR1 MNHEY and CDR2 SVGAGI come from the germline V gene. The V segment lost 9 bases and the J segment 3 bases; nucleotides outside the gene matches: 2. The CDR3: CASGDRGYEQYF. The DNA of the CDR3 is TGTGCCAGTGGGGACAGGGGCTACGAGCAGTACTTC.

This chain uses TRBV5-4 with TRBJ1-2; D is unclear. The germline V gene encodes CDR1 SGHNT and CDR2 YYREEE (reference sequence). CDR3 size: 16 residues. Trimming removed 7 bases at V and 5 bases at J, with 24 bases between. The CDR3 nucleotides are TGTGCCAGCCAACGCTATGAGGGCCCTAATGGGTATGGCTACACCTTC. It encodes CASQRYEGPNGYGYTF.

CDR3 nucleotides: TGTGCCAGCAGCCAAGTTAGGGCTGTTCCAGAGACCCAGTACTTC. Translated: CASSQVRAVPETQYF. The chain recombines TRBV3-1 (or the pseudogene TRBV3-2) with TRBJ2-5; no firm D call. V dropped 1 base and J dropped 4 bases, with 13 bases sitting between them. CDR3 length: 15 residues. In germline, CDR1 is LGHDT, CDR2 YNNKEL (reference sequence).

The chain's CDR3 is CASSLGLAGVTVTDTQYF. CDR3 DNA: TGTGCCAGCAGCTTAGGACTAGCGGGGGTAACGGTCACAGATACGCAGTATTTT. The genes are TRBV7-8 and TRBJ2-3; 12 nucleotides agree with TRBD2. The CDR3 extends over 18 amino acids. J lost 2 bases, V lost 1 base, and 7 bases had no gene match. Germline V gives CDR1 SGHVS, CDR2 FQNEAQ.

The chain joins TRBV2 to TRBJ1-2; a possible D gene is TRBD1 (6 bases). Trimming pared 2 bases from V and 7 bases from J, leaving 11 bases between. The CDR3 loop spans 13 amino acids. Germline CDR1 reads SNHLY; CDR2 reads FYNNEI. CDR3 residues: CASSETGQAGYTF. In DNA form, the CDR3 reads TGTGCCAGCAGTGAAACGGGACAAGCTGGCTACACCTTC.

In this sample, this clone turned up once. V usage is TRBV20-1 and J usage is TRBJ2-7; possibly TRBD2 for D (6 bases). There are 11 residues in the CDR3. Germline CDR1 and CDR2: DFQATT and SNEGSKA (reference sequence). With 6 bases removed from V and 5 bases from J, the gap between germline ends came to 11 bases. In DNA form, the CDR3 reads TGCAGTGCCGCAGGAGGGAACGAGCAGTACTTC. Residues: CSAAGGNEQYF.

The gene calls are TRBV13 and TRBJ2-5, with D perhaps matching TRBD2 (6 bases). Germline V gene lookup returns CDR1 PRHDT and CDR2 FYEKMQ (reference sequence). V lost 1 base, J lost 4 bases, and 13 bases lay in between. This CDR3 is 15 amino acids long. CDR3 in DNA: TGTGCCAGCAGCTTAGTAGCGGATAGGGGAGAGACCCAGTACTTC. Protein sequence: CASSLVADRGETQYF. The full variable domain, with the rest looked up from reference TRBV13 and TRBJ2-5, is AAGVIQSPRHLIKEKRETATLKCYPIPRHDTVYWYQQGPGQDPQFLISFYEKMQSDKGSIPDRFSAQQFSDYHSELNMSSLELGDSALYFCASSLVADRGETQYFGPGTRLLVL.

This chain joins TRBV3-1 (or the pseudogene TRBV3-2) and TRBJ1-1, with no clear D. Germline CDR1 and CDR2: LGHDT and YNNKEL (reference sequence). V dropped 2 bases and J dropped 0 bases, with 10 bases sitting between them. The CDR3 is 15 amino acids. The CDR3 protein is CASSQFNSMNTEAFF. The CDR3 DNA is TGTGCCAGCAGCCAATTTAACAGCATGAACACTGAAGCTTTCTTT.

The chain is built from TRBV9 and TRBJ2-1; weak D call: TRBD2 (6 bases). The germline V gene encodes CDR1 SGDLS and CDR2 YYNGEE. There are 16 residues in the CDR3. Trimming took off 0 bases at V and 6 bases at J, with 16 bases between the two ends. CDR3: CASSVAGGTGLNEQFF. Here the CDR3 DNA reads TGTGCCAGCAGCGTAGCTGGGGGGACGGGTCTCAATGAGCAGTTCTTC.

The J gene is TRBJ2-7, the V gene TRBV15; perhaps TRBD1 as D (5 bases). The germline gives CDR1 LNHNV, CDR2 YYDKDF (reference sequence). V gave up 1 base and J gave up 0 bases, with 7 bases separating them. The CDR3 length is 14 residues. Here the CDR3 reads CATSRGQFSYEQYF. CDR3 coding DNA: TGTGCCACCAGCAGAGGACAGTTCTCCTACGAGCAGTACTTC.

The chain is built from TRBV6-5 and TRBJ2-1; D gene ambiguous. The germline V gene has CDR1 MNHEY and CDR2 SVGAGI. This CDR3 region has 11 residues. V was trimmed by 7 bases and J by 11 bases, leaving 12 bases between them. The CDR3 nucleotides are TGTGCCAGCATCCACTCCCGACAGCAGTTCTTC. Translating gives CASIHSRQQFF.

In its sample, this clone was seen a few times. The CDR3 reads CSAPSSTEAFF. The CDR3 DNA reads TGCAGTGCTCCTAGTAGCACTGAAGCTTTCTTT. The chain combines TRBV20-1 with TRBJ1-1; unclear D gene. V was cut by 5 bases and J by 4 bases, with 8 bases left in between. This CDR3 contains 11 residues. CDR1 is DFQATT, CDR2 SNEGSKA, per germline (reference sequence).